Listed here are 29 T cell receptor beta chains from one sample, sequenced in a study of cytomegalovirus exposure and HLA in healthy donors. The PCR employed 60 Vbeta primers together with 13 Jbeta primers. Sequencing used immunoSEQ multiplex PCR; TCRdb keeps in-frame clones, though not all of them. The repertoire holds 210,000 or so clones, with roughly 91% as singletons. What was sequenced was PBMCs. The receptors here all came from a woman aged 18 to 35 in good health and CMV-seronegative.

The CDR3 spells CASSSTRGGPYNEQFF. CDR3 sequence (DNA): TGTGCCAGCAGTTCCACCCGGGGGGGCCCCTACAATGAGCAGTTCTTC. The chain has TRBV6-4 and TRBJ2-1; 8 positions match TRBD2. V shed 5 bases, J shed 2 bases, and the junction held 8 bases outside the gene matches. CDR3 length: 16 amino acids. The V gene's germline CDR1 is MRHNA and CDR2 SNTAGT.

With respect to this clone: This sample also contains other DNA sequences that code for the same CDR3. The J gene is TRBJ2-5, the V gene TRBV30, with D perhaps TRBD1 (6 bases). The germline V gene encodes CDR1 GTSNPN and CDR2 SVGIG (reference sequence). The CDR3 has 13 amino acids. V lost 3 bases and J lost 4, with 12 bases in between. Here the CDR3 DNA reads TGTGCCTGGAGCCAGGGGTTGGGAGAGACCCAGTACTTC. It codes for CAWSQGLGETQYF.

This clone appeared a single time. The chain has TRBV30 and TRBJ1-5; perhaps TRBD1 as D (5 bases). CDR1 is GTSNPN, CDR2 SVGIG, per germline (reference sequence). The CDR3 runs 16 residues. The V end was cut by 2 bases, the J end by 4 bases, with 18 bases between. The CDR3 loop reads CAWSRGLWEGNQPQHF. CDR3 coding DNA: TGTGCCTGGAGTAGGGGCCTTTGGGAGGGGAATCAGCCCCAGCATTTT.

This chain links TRBV2 with TRBJ1-4, with D unresolved. Trimming pared 6 bases from V and 7 bases from J, leaving 18 bases between. The germline CDR1 and CDR2 sequences are SNHLY and FYNNEI. The CDR3 runs to 15 residues. The CDR3 DNA sequence: TGTGCCAGCAGACTCAGGACTGGGTGGGGTGAAAAACTGTTTTTT. It translates to CASRLRTGWGEKLFF.

This clone was found a few times. The V and J genes are TRBV7-8 and TRBJ2-4; 8 bases fit TRBD1. This CDR3 has 17 amino acids. Germline V gives CDR1 SGHVS, CDR2 FQNEAQ. The trim removed 4 bases at V and 2 bases at J, leaving 10 bases unmatched. CDR3 sequence: CASSSPRTGTPKNIQYF. For the CDR3, the DNA is TGTGCCAGCAGCTCCCCCCGGACAGGGACGCCCAAAAACATTCAGTACTTC.

V gene TRBV15 combines with J gene TRBJ2-1; tentatively, D is TRBD2 (6 bases). In germline, CDR1 is LNHNV, CDR2 YYDKDF (reference sequence). Deletions cut 7 bases from V and 2 bases from J, with 12 bases between. The CDR3 is 14 residues long. CDR3 in amino acids: CATIGGNTYNEQFF. The DNA of the CDR3 is TGTGCCACCATCGGCGGGAACACCTACAATGAGCAGTTCTTC.

The chain employs TRBV4-1 and TRBJ2-4; TRBD2 matches 15 bases. Germline values: CDR1 MGHRA, CDR2 YSYEKL. The CDR3 extends over 18 amino acids. With 4 bases clipped from V and 0 bases from J, the junction kept 4 bases outside the gene matches. CDR3 sequence: CASSLGLAGGLAKNIQYF. CDR3 DNA: TGCGCCAGCAGCCTCGGACTAGCGGGAGGGCTAGCCAAAAACATTCAGTACTTC.

This chain uses TRBV30 with TRBJ2-7; D ambiguous. CDR3 size: 13 residues. Between the trimmed V and J ends, which lost 0 bases and 0 bases, there was a span of 6 bases. Germline CDR1 reads GTSNPN; CDR2 reads SVGIG (reference sequence). The CDR3 DNA is TGTGCCTGGAGTGTACACTACTCCTACGAGCAGTACTTC. Translation: CAWSVHYSYEQYF.

This clone showed up just once. The V gene is TRBV18, the J gene TRBJ2-7, with D perhaps TRBD1 (6 bases). Trimming took off 2 bases at V and 2 bases at J, with 13 bases between the two ends. Looked up from germline, CDR1 is KGHSH and CDR2 is LQKENI. The CDR3 is 15 residues long. The CDR3 DNA reads TGTGCCAGCTCACCAGGGCCAGGGGCGCCCTACGAGCAGTACTTC. It is translated as CASSPGPGAPYEQYF.

The sample holds one count of this clone. This rearrangement joins TRBV29-1 to TRBJ1-4, with D possibly matching TRBD1 (6 bases). Per the germline V gene, CDR1 is SQVTM and CDR2 is ANQGSEA. The CDR3 is 16 residues long. V shed 8 bases and J shed 0 bases, with 19 bases lying between them. CDR3 DNA sequence: TGCAGCTTCATCAGCCGGGGGGCAGCAACTAATGAAAAACTGTTTTTT. Protein: CSFISRGAATNEKLFF.

Points on this clone: The same CDR3 also results from other DNA sequences found in this sample. The rearrangement links TRBV5-1 to TRBJ2-3, with 12 bases identical to TRBD2. Germline V gene lookup returns CDR1 SGHRS and CDR2 YFSETQ. The CDR3 is made up of 15 amino acids. Germline trimming cut 0 bases from V and 4 bases from J; bases unmatched to any gene: 0. CDR3 sequence reads: CASSLGLAGADTQYF. The CDR3 DNA is TGCGCCAGCAGCTTGGGACTAGCGGGAGCAGATACGCAGTATTTT.

A few counts support this clone. This sequence joins TRBV9 and TRBJ2-7; possible D gene TRBD2, 5 bases. The CDR3 sequence is 13 residues long. Germline CDR1 is SGDLS and CDR2 is YYNGEE. V was trimmed by 3 bases and J by 5 bases, leaving 12 bases between them. The CDR3 loop is CASSGREKNEQYF. DNA for the CDR3: TGTGCCAGCAGCGGTAGGGAGAAGAACGAGCAGTACTTC.

The V and J genes are TRBV21-1 and TRBJ2-1; the table calls TRBD2, which could not be checked here. TRBV21-1 is a pseudogene locus. This CDR3 has 15 amino acids. CDR3 nucleotides: TGTGCCAGCAGCAATGGGACTAGCGGATACAATGAGCAGTTCTTC. Its translation is CASSNGTSGYNEQFF.

CDR3: CASSSGTMLPGNTIYF. The CDR3 DNA follows: TGTGCCAGCAGCTCCGGGACAATGTTGCCTGGAAACACCATATATTTT. The chain links TRBV5-6 to TRBJ1-3, with D tentatively TRBD1 (6 bases). The CDR3 runs to 16 residues. Germline V lookup: CDR1 SGHDT, CDR2 YYEEEE. V lost 3 bases, J lost 2 bases, and 15 bases lay in between.

The rearrangement links TRBV7-9 to TRBJ2-1, with 11 bases fitting TRBD2. The CDR3 runs to 16 residues. Germline CDR1 and CDR2: SEHNR and FQNEAQ (reference sequence). The junction had 5 bases not matched to a gene; V was cut back by 3 bases and J by 4 bases. CDR3 residues: CASSFATSGGYNEQFF. As DNA, the CDR3 is TGTGCCAGCAGCTTCGCAACTAGCGGGGGATACAATGAGCAGTTCTTC.

The rearrangement links TRBV27 to TRBJ1-2, with 8 bases fitting TRBD1. Trimming took 4 bases from V and 8 from J; bases not matched to a gene: 12. Germline V gene data show CDR1 as MNHEY and CDR2 as SMNVEV (reference sequence). The CDR3 totals 15 residues. The CDR3 sequence: CASSWGAGQGGGYTF. CDR3 DNA sequence: TGTGCCAGCAGTTGGGGGGCTGGACAGGGTGGCGGCTACACCTTC.

V usage is TRBV5-6 and J usage is TRBJ2-1; D gene ambiguous. The V end lost 0 bases, the J end lost 6 bases, and 10 bases lay between the germline ends. The CDR3 loop spans 14 amino acids. The germline CDR1 and CDR2 sequences are SGHDT and YYEEEE. The CDR3 coding sequence is TGTGCCAGCAGCTTGGCTTACTTAAGCAATGAGCAGTTCTTC. The encoded protein is CASSLAYLSNEQFF. The complete variable domain, with remaining parts taken from reference TRBV5-6 and TRBJ2-1, reads DAGVTQSPTHLIKTRGQQVTLRCSPKSGHDTVSWYQQALGQGPQFIFQYYEEEERQRGNFPDRFSGHQFPNYSSELNVNALLLGDSALYLCASSLAYLSNEQFFGPGTRLTVL.

The V call is TRBV27, the J call TRBJ1-3; TRBD1 aligns across 7 bases. The germline V gene encodes CDR1 MNHEY and CDR2 SMNVEV (reference sequence). CDR3 length equals 15 residues. The ends lost 6 bases at V and 0 bases at J; junction bases unmatched: 5. CDR3 DNA sequence: TGTGCCAGCAGAGGGACAGCCTTCTCTGGAAACACCATATATTTT. Amino acids: CASRGTAFSGNTIYF.

V and J are TRBV15 and TRBJ1-4; 9 bases map to TRBD1. The CDR3 loop spans 15 amino acids. From germline, CDR1 is LNHNV and CDR2 YYDKDF (reference sequence). J gave up 5 bases and V 2 bases, and 3 bases lay outside the gene matches. The CDR3 is CATSRTGQGNEKLFF. In nucleotides, the CDR3 is TGTGCCACCAGCAGAACAGGACAGGGGAATGAAAAACTGTTTTTT.

Here the CDR3 reads CASSQGGEGTTDTQYF. The CDR3 bases are TGTGCCAGCAGCCAAGGGGGGGAGGGCACAACAGATACGCAGTATTTT. The chain has TRBV7-3 and TRBJ2-3, with a weak D call TRBD2 (7 bases). Germline V lookup: CDR1 SGHTA, CDR2 FQGTGA. The CDR3 has 16 residues. V was cut by 5 bases and J by 3 bases, with 18 bases left in between. The full variable domain, in which reference TRBV7-3 and TRBJ2-3 provide the parts outside the CDR3, is GAGVSQTPSNKVTEKGKYVELRCDPISGHTALYWYRQSLGQGPEFLIYFQGTGAADDSGLPNDRFFAVRPEGSVSTLKIQRTERGDSAVYLCASSQGGEGTTDTQYFGPGTRLTVL.

CDR3 region: CAWSVIKPWTGHSTDTQYF. The CDR3 DNA sequence: TGTGCCTGGAGTGTAATTAAGCCCTGGACAGGCCACAGCACAGATACGCAGTATTTT. The chain combines TRBV30 with TRBJ2-3; TRBD1 matches 7 bases. The V gene's germline CDR1 is GTSNPN and CDR2 SVGIG (reference sequence). The CDR3 is 19 amino acids. The J segment lost 0 bases and the V segment lost 0 bases, leaving 15 bases of the junction unmatched. The full variable domain, with the rest looked up from reference TRBV30 and TRBJ2-3, is SQTIHQWPATLVQPVGSPLSLECTVEGTSNPNLYWYRQAAGRGLQLLFYSVGIGQISSEVPQNLSASRPQDRQFILSSKKLLLSDSGFYLCAWSVIKPWTGHSTDTQYFGPGTRLTVL.

This rearrangement joins TRBV5-6 to TRBJ2-7; 9 bases map to TRBD1. The junction had 7 bases not matched to a gene; V was cut back by 0 bases and J by 3 bases. The CDR3 has 16 amino acids. Germline V CDR1 and CDR2: SGHDT, YYEEEE. CDR3 coding DNA: TGTGCCAGCAGCTTGGGGACAGGGGTCCGCTACTACGAGCAGTACTTC. Amino acids: CASSLGTGVRYYEQYF.

The CDR3 sequence is CASSFTSSGANVLTF. The CDR3 DNA reads TGTGCCAGCAGTTTTACATCCTCTGGGGCCAACGTCCTGACTTTC. This sequence joins TRBV5-4 and TRBJ2-6; D not certain. Germline V gene data show CDR1 as SGHNT and CDR2 as YYREEE (reference sequence). This CDR3 is 15 amino acids long. V was pared by 5 bases and J by 0 bases, with 9 bases between.

The rearrangement links TRBV5-1 to TRBJ2-1; the match to TRBD1 covers 7 bases. With 4 bases clipped from V and 0 bases from J, the junction kept 10 bases outside the gene matches. This CDR3 is 17 amino acids long. CDR1 and CDR2 (germline): SGHRS, YFSETQ. The CDR3 DNA sequence: TGCGCCAGCAGCACAGGGGATGGGAGCCCCTCCTACAATGAGCAGTTCTTC. Encoded protein: CASSTGDGSPSYNEQFF.

The V gene is TRBV7-6, the J gene TRBJ2-1, with TRBD2 matching 9 bases. The V segment lost 7 bases and the J segment 3 bases; nucleotides outside the gene matches: 4. The CDR3 extends over 14 amino acids. Germline V gene data show CDR1 as SGHVS and CDR2 as FNYEAQ. DNA for the CDR3: TGTGCCAGCAAGCGGGAGGCCCTCTACAATGAGCAGTTCTTC. Translating it yields CASKREALYNEQFF.

The genes are TRBV7-2 and TRBJ2-3; possible D gene TRBD2, 6 bases. CDR1 SGHTA and CDR2 FQGNSA come from the germline V gene. CDR3 length equals 16 residues. V was clipped by 4 bases and J by 1 base, with 15 bases between them. As DNA, the CDR3 is TGTGCCAGCAGCTCGGGACTCCAGGTTCGCACAGATACGCAGTATTTT. Encoded protein: CASSSGLQVRTDTQYF.

The chain joins TRBV7-9 to TRBJ2-7, with D tentatively TRBD1 (6 bases). V was pared by 5 bases and J by 4 bases, with 9 bases between. Germline values: CDR1 SEHNR, CDR2 FQNEAQ (reference sequence). This CDR3 has 12 amino acids. The CDR3 nucleotides read TGTGCCAGCAGCACAGGGAAATACGAGCAGTACTTC. Its protein is CASSTGKYEQYF.

The V and J genes are TRBV29-1 and TRBJ2-7; 8 nucleotides line up with TRBD2. The trim removed 4 bases at V and 5 bases at J, leaving 4 bases unmatched. This CDR3 is built from 12 residues. Germline CDR1 is SQVTM and CDR2 is ANQGSEA. The CDR3 nucleotides are TGCAGCGTTGCGGCGGGAGGCGACGAGCAGTACTTC. This gives the protein CSVAAGGDEQYF.

This sequence joins TRBV27 and TRBJ2-1; 7 nucleotides align to TRBD2. This CDR3 is built from 15 residues. After removal of 5 bases from V and 8 bases from J, the junction contained 12 bases not matched to a gene. Germline loops: CDR1 MNHEY, CDR2 SMNVEV (reference sequence). Here the CDR3 reads CASSPPLADVDEQFF. The CDR3 DNA sequence: TGTGCCAGCAGTCCTCCCCTAGCGGACGTGGATGAGCAGTTCTTC.